Shown below are 21 T cell receptor beta chains from a single sample sequenced in a study of blood T cell repertoires in COVID-19. Here immunoSEQ multiplex PCR was the method, and the copy in TCRdb shows in-frame clones only, minus some. This sample has about 220,000 clones, with 80% to 85% found just once. The sequencing input was PBMCs or T cells enriched from blood (not recorded which). These receptors came from a woman aged 35 to 49 who had recovered from COVID-19.

The rearrangement joins TRBV7-7 to TRBJ2-1, with D possibly TRBD1 on 6 matching bases. V lost 1 base and J lost 4, with 11 bases in between. This CDR3 contains 15 residues. Germline lookup yields CDR1 SSHAT and CDR2 FNYEAQ (reference sequence). CDR3 amino acids: CASSLGAGEYNEQFF. CDR3 sequence (DNA): TGTGCCAGCAGCTTAGGGGCAGGGGAATACAATGAGCAGTTCTTC.

The chain carries TRBV30 and TRBJ1-5; 8 bases align to TRBD1. CDR1 GTSNPN and CDR2 SVGIG come from the germline V gene (reference sequence). This CDR3 has 12 amino acids. Trimming cost V 3 bases and J 9 bases; bases outside gene matches: 4. CDR3 loop: CAWRAGTGPQHF. The CDR3 DNA sequence: TGTGCCTGGAGGGCTGGGACAGGGCCCCAGCATTTT.

This rearrangement joins TRBV12-5 to TRBJ2-1; TRBD2 matches at 10 bases. The germline gives CDR1 LGHNT, CDR2 FRNRAP. V was pared by 5 bases and J by 10 bases, with 5 bases of the junction left unmatched. The CDR3 loop spans 13 amino acids. The CDR3 nucleotides are TGTGCTAGTGGTCTCACGACTAGCGGGGAGCAGTTCTTC. Translation: CASGLTTSGEQFF. Full variable domain (outside the CDR3, taken from reference TRBV12-5 and TRBJ2-1): DARVTQTPRHKVTEMGQEVTMRCQPILGHNTVFWYRQTMMQGLELLAYFRNRAPLDDSGMPKDRFSAEMPDATLATLKIQPSEPRDSAVYFCASGLTTSGEQFFGPGTRLTVL.

V is TRBV28 and J is TRBJ1-2, with D perhaps matching TRBD1 (5 bases). V lost 2 bases and J 4 bases, leaving 11 bases between the germline ends. CDR1 is MDHEN and CDR2 is SYDVKM in the germline V gene. The CDR3 extends over 14 amino acids. CDR3 loop: CASSLSRQTYGYTF. The CDR3 DNA sequence: TGTGCCAGCAGTTTAAGTAGACAGACCTATGGCTACACCTTC.

The V gene is TRBV5-1, the J gene TRBJ1-4; 7 bases line up with TRBD1. Germline V gene data show CDR1 as SGHRS and CDR2 as YFSETQ. The ends lost 0 bases at V and 4 bases at J; junction bases unmatched: 6. This CDR3 spans 16 amino acids. CDR3 in DNA: TGCGCCAGCAGCTTGGGACAGGGCCAGGGTAATGAAAAACTGTTTTTT. It encodes CASSLGQGQGNEKLFF.

The chain employs TRBV11-2 and TRBJ1-2, with TRBD1 matching 10 bases. CDR3 size: 14 residues. CDR1 SGHAT and CDR2 FQNNGV come from the germline V gene. The junction had 3 bases not matched to a gene; V was cut back by 4 bases and J by 4 bases. This chain's CDR3 is CASSWGQGPYGYTF. The CDR3 nucleotides are TGTGCCAGCAGCTGGGGACAGGGGCCCTATGGCTACACCTTC.

This chain links TRBV18 with TRBJ1-6, with unresolved D. The CDR3 is 15 amino acids. V was trimmed by 3 bases and J by 7 bases, leaving 13 bases between them. Germline CDR1 and CDR2: KGHSH and LQKENI. The chain's CDR3 is CASSPLAVSNSPLHF. The CDR3 DNA sequence: TGTGCCAGCTCACCTCTGGCAGTGTCAAATTCACCCCTCCACTTT.

The J gene is TRBJ2-1, the V gene TRBV5-1; 8 bases align to TRBD2. The CDR3 totals 19 residues. V lost 4 bases, J lost 2 bases, and 17 bases stayed unmatched. Germline V gene sequence: CDR1 SGHRS, CDR2 YFSETQ. CDR3 coding DNA: TGCGCCAGCAGCACCTTAGCGGGACTCCTAAAGGGGGCCTACAATGAGCAGTTCTTC. It yields the protein CASSTLAGLLKGAYNEQFF. The full variable domain, with the rest looked up from reference TRBV5-1 and TRBJ2-1, is KAGVTQTPRYLIKTRGQQVTLSCSPISGHRSVSWYQQTPGQGLQFLFEYFSETQRNKGNFPGRFSGRQFSNSRSEMNVSTLELGDSALYLCASSTLAGLLKGAYNEQFFGPGTRLTVL.

This chain uses TRBV5-1 with TRBJ2-7, with 8 bases identical to TRBD2. The CDR3 consists of 15 residues. The trim removed 4 bases at V and 1 base at J, leaving 7 bases unmatched. Per the germline V gene, CDR1 is SGHRS and CDR2 is YFSETQ. CDR3 in amino acids: CASSPQLAVSYEQYF. In nucleotides, the CDR3 is TGCGCCAGCAGCCCTCAACTAGCGGTATCCTACGAGCAGTACTTC.

The chain employs TRBV3-1 (or the pseudogene TRBV3-2) and TRBJ2-5, with a tentative D call TRBD2 (6 bases). Germline V gene data show CDR1 as LGHDT and CDR2 as YNNKEL (reference sequence). The CDR3 contains 17 residues. V shed 0 bases and J shed 2 bases, with 16 bases lying between them. CDR3 region: CASSQDLGGNLQETQYF. The CDR3 coding sequence is TGTGCCAGCAGCCAAGATCTCGGCGGGAATCTACAAGAGACCCAGTACTTC.

The genes are TRBV12-5 and TRBJ1-5; D gene uncertain. Germline V gene lookup returns CDR1 LGHNT and CDR2 FRNRAP. The CDR3 consists of 12 residues. The V and J ends lost 1 base and 7 bases respectively, with 5 bases between them. Here the CDR3 reads CASGLDGQPQHF. The CDR3 DNA reads as TGTGCTAGTGGTTTGGATGGCCAGCCCCAGCATTTT.

The rearrangement links TRBV6-5 to TRBJ1-6, with TRBD1 identical over 9 bases. The J segment lost 6 bases and the V segment lost 5 bases, leaving 5 bases of the junction unmatched. The CDR3 contains 15 residues. Germline V gives CDR1 MNHEY, CDR2 SVGAGI. CDR3 coding DNA: TGTGCCAGCAGTCGGGACAGGGACGTTAATTCACCCCTCCACTTT. Its protein product is CASSRDRDVNSPLHF.

This clone was detected once. V is TRBV11-2 and J is TRBJ1-3; no definite D call. The germline V gene has CDR1 SGHAT and CDR2 FQNNGV. V shed 2 bases and J shed 4 bases, with 15 bases lying between them. The CDR3 is made up of 16 amino acids. CDR3 in DNA: TGTGCCAGCAGCTTATATATCCCCCTACAGGGAAACACCATATATTTT. Protein sequence: CASSLYIPLQGNTIYF.

J is TRBJ1-3 and V is TRBV6-5; 8 positions agree with TRBD1. This CDR3 is built from 15 residues. J lost 0 bases, V lost 5 bases, and 3 bases had no gene match. The germline V gene encodes CDR1 MNHEY and CDR2 SVGAGI. CDR3: CASSLDRGSGNTIYF. CDR3 sequence (DNA): TGTGCCAGCAGTCTCGACAGGGGCTCTGGAAACACCATATATTTT.

The V and J genes are TRBV4-1 and TRBJ2-1, with TRBD2 as a possible D gene (6 bases). The germline gives CDR1 MGHRA, CDR2 YSYEKL. This CDR3 contains 16 residues. Trimming took off 0 bases at V and 5 bases at J, with 14 bases between the two ends. The CDR3 nucleotides are TGCGCCAGCAGCCAAGATTACGCGGGGACCAACAATGAGCAGTTCTTC. Amino acid sequence: CASSQDYAGTNNEQFF.

The chain has TRBV28 and TRBJ1-2; tentatively, D is TRBD1 (5 bases). There are 12 residues in the CDR3. V lost 5 bases, J lost 5 bases, and 9 bases lay in between. Germline V lookup: CDR1 MDHEN, CDR2 SYDVKM. This CDR3 reads CASSPQGYGYTF. As DNA, the CDR3 is TGTGCCAGCAGTCCGCAGGGATATGGCTACACCTTC.

The chain is built from TRBV5-4 and TRBJ2-2; D is possibly TRBD2 (5 bases). Germline V gene data show CDR1 as SGHNT and CDR2 as YYREEE (reference sequence). V gave up 7 bases and J gave up 0 bases, with 13 bases separating them. CDR3 length: 15 residues. CDR3 bases: TGTGCCAGCGCCCCTGCGGGCACGAACACCGGGGAGCTGTTTTTT. Its translation: CASAPAGTNTGELFF.

The sample holds one count of this clone. The chain combines TRBV11-2 with TRBJ2-1, with 7 bases that match TRBD2. The V gene end was trimmed by 5 bases and the J gene end by 6 bases; junction bases not matched to a gene: 1. CDR1 is SGHAT, CDR2 FQNNGV, per germline. The CDR3 length is 12 residues. CDR3 nucleotide sequence: TGTGCCAGCAGCCCTAGCGGCAATGAGCAGTTCTTC. This translates into CASSPSGNEQFF. The full variable domain, its missing parts supplied by reference TRBV11-2 and TRBJ2-1, is EAGVAQSPRYKIIEKRQSVAFWCNPISGHATLYWYQQILGQGPKLLIQFQNNGVVDDSQLPKDRFSAERLKGVDSTLKIQPAKLEDSAVYLCASSPSGNEQFFGPGTRLTVL.

V and J are TRBV30 and TRBJ2-5; 13 bases agree with TRBD2. The germline V gene encodes CDR1 GTSNPN and CDR2 SVGIG (reference sequence). CDR3 size: 15 residues. V lost 0 bases to trimming and J lost 5 bases; unmatched junction nucleotides: 3. CDR3 sequence (DNA): TGTGCCTGGAGTGTACTAGCGGGGGGGAGTGAGACCCAGTACTTC. Translation gives CAWSVLAGGSETQYF.

CDR3 residues: CASSVTSGTSGANVLTF. CDR3 DNA: TGTGCCAGCAGCGTCACTAGCGGGACCTCTGGGGCCAACGTCCTGACTTTC. V is TRBV9 and J is TRBJ2-6; 10 bases are a match to TRBD2. Trimming cost V 2 bases and J 0 bases; bases outside gene matches: 2. The germline V gene has CDR1 SGDLS and CDR2 YYNGEE. The CDR3 covers 17 residues.

This clone was observed a handful of times. V is TRBV7-6 and J is TRBJ1-4; TRBD1 agrees at 8 bases. Per the germline V gene, CDR1 is SGHVS and CDR2 is FNYEAQ. V dropped 1 base and J dropped 4; count of bases not matched to a gene: 11. The length of the CDR3 is 18 residues. The CDR3 protein is CASSLVPGQGRDNEKLFF. CDR3 DNA: TGTGCCAGCAGCTTAGTCCCAGGACAGGGCAGGGATAATGAAAAACTGTTTTTT.